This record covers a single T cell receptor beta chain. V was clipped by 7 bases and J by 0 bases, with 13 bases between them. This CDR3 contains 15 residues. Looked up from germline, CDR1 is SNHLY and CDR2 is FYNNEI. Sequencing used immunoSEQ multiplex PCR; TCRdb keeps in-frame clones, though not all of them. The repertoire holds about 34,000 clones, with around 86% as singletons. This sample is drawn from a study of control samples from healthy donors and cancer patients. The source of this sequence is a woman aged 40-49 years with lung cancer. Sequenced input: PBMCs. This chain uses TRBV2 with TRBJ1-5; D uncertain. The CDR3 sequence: CASTKEVASNQPQHF. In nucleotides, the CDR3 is TGTGCCAGCACCAAGGAGGTGGCTAGCAATCAGCCCCAGCATTTT.